Presented here are 25 T cell receptor beta chains from one specimen sequenced in a study of blood T cell repertoires in COVID-19. Repertoires were generated with immunoSEQ multiplex PCR, while TCRdb's copy carries only in-frame clones and drops some. The sample records more than 100,000 clones, about 90% being singletons. Sequenced material: peripheral blood. The receptors come from a human donor in a cohort sampled during active COVID-19.

The rearrangement joins TRBV7-9 to TRBJ2-5; D is undetermined. CDR1 is SEHNR, CDR2 FQNEAQ, per germline (reference sequence). The CDR3 length is 16 residues. V was cut by 6 bases and J by 1 base, with 18 bases left in between. The CDR3 spells CASSPTVVGFQETQYF. The CDR3 nucleotides are TGTGCCAGCAGTCCCACGGTCGTGGGCTTCCAAGAGACCCAGTACTTC. Together with reference TRBV7-9 and TRBJ2-5, the CDR3 gives the full variable domain: DTGVSQNPRHKITKRGQNVTFRCDPISEHNRLYWYRQTLGQGPEFLTYFQNEAQLEKSRLLSDRFSAERPKGSFSTLEIQRTEQGDSAMYLCASSPTVVGFQETQYFGPGTRLLVL.

This sequence joins TRBV18 and TRBJ1-2, with 9 positions matching TRBD1. This CDR3 spans 14 amino acids. V shed 6 bases, J shed 3 bases, and the junction held 5 bases outside the gene matches. The germline CDR1 and CDR2 sequences are KGHSH and LQKENI. The CDR3 here is CASSEQGADYGYTF. In DNA, the CDR3 is TGTGCCAGCTCGGAACAGGGGGCGGACTATGGCTACACCTTC.

The rearrangement links TRBV10-3 to TRBJ2-1; the D is unclear. Trimming removed 4 bases from V and 5 bases from J, with 9 bases in between. The CDR3 is 13 amino acids. In germline, CDR1 is ENHRY, CDR2 SYGVKD. CDR3 region: CAISGGADNEQFF. The CDR3 region has the DNA TGTGCCATCAGTGGAGGTGCAGACAATGAGCAGTTCTTC.

The chain recombines TRBV10-3 with TRBJ2-3, with 10 bases matching TRBD2. Germline V gene sequence: CDR1 ENHRY, CDR2 SYGVKD. V gave up 6 bases and J gave up 3 bases; unmatched junction bases: 6. There are 15 residues in the CDR3. The CDR3 nucleotides read TGTGCCATCAGGCCTGGACTAGCGGAGACAGATACGCAGTATTTT. As protein: CAIRPGLAETDTQYF.

The chain recombines TRBV28 with TRBJ2-1; D possibly corresponds to TRBD2 (5 bases). This CDR3 spans 15 amino acids. CDR1 is MDHEN and CDR2 is SYDVKM in the germline V gene. The V and J ends lost 3 bases and 7 bases respectively, with 16 bases between them. In DNA form, the CDR3 reads TGTGCCAGCAGTTTTACGCATGAGGGCGTGAATGAGCAGTTCTTC. It encodes CASSFTHEGVNEQFF.

The V and J genes are TRBV10-3 and TRBJ2-1, with 8 bases fitting TRBD2. Germline V gene data show CDR1 as ENHRY and CDR2 as SYGVKD. The trim removed 2 bases at V and 6 bases at J, leaving 9 bases unmatched. This CDR3 comprises 16 residues. The CDR3 region is CAISERAGLVLNEQFF. CDR3 bases: TGTGCCATCAGTGAGAGAGCGGGACTAGTCCTCAATGAGCAGTTCTTC.

J is TRBJ1-1 and V is TRBV28; 12 nucleotides match TRBD1. Trimming at V came to 7 bases and at J to 8 bases, leaving 5 bases not matched to a gene. CDR3 length: 13 amino acids. Germline V gives CDR1 MDHEN, CDR2 SYDVKM. CDR3 sequence reads: CASTSGQGAEAFF. CDR3 DNA sequence: TGTGCCAGCACCTCGGGACAGGGGGCGGAAGCTTTCTTT.

The V and J genes are TRBV30 and TRBJ1-5, with D maybe TRBD1 (5 bases). Trimming took 2 bases from V and 5 from J, leaving 10 bases between them. This CDR3 region has 13 residues. Germline lookup yields CDR1 GTSNPN and CDR2 SVGIG (reference sequence). The CDR3 region is CAWSRKQDQPQHF. The DNA for the CDR3 is TGTGCCTGGAGTCGTAAACAGGATCAGCCCCAGCATTTT.

J is TRBJ2-2 and V is TRBV10-1, with TRBD1 identical over 8 bases. CDR3 length equals 15 residues. The trim removed 2 bases at V and 2 bases at J, leaving 1 base unmatched. Germline-derived CDR1 and CDR2 are WNHNN and SYGVQD (reference sequence). The CDR3 nucleotides read TGCGCCAGCAGTGAGGGACAGGGTAACACCGGGGAGCTGTTTTTT. Amino acid sequence: CASSEGQGNTGELFF.

V usage is TRBV3-1 (or the pseudogene TRBV3-2) and J usage is TRBJ2-2; tentatively, D is TRBD1 (7 bases). The CDR3 consists of 16 residues. CDR1 LGHDT and CDR2 YNNKEL come from the germline V gene (reference sequence). Trimming shortened V by 4 bases and J by 7 bases, and 19 bases separated the two germline ends. The CDR3 region has the DNA TGTGCCAGCAGCCGAGCTAGACAGGGAGGAGGCGGGGAGCTGTTTTTT. It is translated as CASSRARQGGGGELFF.

The V gene is TRBV5-1, the J gene TRBJ2-6, with 10 bases that match TRBD1. Germline-derived CDR1 and CDR2 are SGHRS and YFSETQ. The CDR3 covers 21 residues. The V segment lost 3 bases and the J segment 0 bases; nucleotides outside the gene matches: 15. CDR3 region: CASSSPPGQGKGHSGANVLTF. The DNA of the CDR3 is TGCGCCAGCAGCTCCCCACCGGGACAGGGGAAGGGGCACTCTGGGGCCAACGTCCTGACTTTC.

J is TRBJ2-4 and V is TRBV19, with TRBD2 identical over 9 bases. This CDR3 comprises 16 residues. After removal of 2 bases from V and 4 bases from J, the junction contained 6 bases not matched to a gene. Germline assignment: CDR1 LNHDA and CDR2 SQIVND (reference sequence). The chain's CDR3 is CASSIRASGGKNIQYF. CDR3 in DNA: TGTGCCAGTAGTATACGGGCCAGCGGGGGGAAAAACATTCAGTACTTC.

The rearrangement uses TRBV6-5 and TRBJ1-4; perhaps TRBD1 as D (5 bases). The CDR3 has 14 residues. V was shortened by 2 bases and J by 8 bases, with 12 bases between the two germline ends. Germline loops: CDR1 MNHEY, CDR2 SVGAGI. Here the CDR3 reads CASSYQGSVEKLFF. CDR3 DNA: TGTGCCAGCAGTTACCAGGGATCAGTCGAAAAACTGTTTTTT.

The chain joins TRBV14 to TRBJ1-6, with TRBD1 matching 7 bases. Per germline, CDR1 SGHDN and CDR2 FVKESK. J lost 6 bases, V lost 5 bases, and 10 bases had no gene match. The CDR3 is 16 residues long. CDR3 nucleotides: TGTGCCAGCAGCGAATATACAGGGGATCGTAATTCACCCCTCCACTTT. Translating gives CASSEYTGDRNSPLHF.

The chain has TRBV4-2 and TRBJ1-2; 7 bases are shared with TRBD1. The CDR3 sequence is 18 residues long. J was trimmed by 2 bases and V by 1 base; bases with no gene match: 13. Germline V CDR1 and CDR2: LGHNA, YNFKEQ. The CDR3 DNA sequence: TGTGCCAGCAGCCAAGGAAGGCCACAGGGGTTGGGCAACTATGGCTACACCTTC. It specifies CASSQGRPQGLGNYGYTF.

This clone was recorded a few times. The chain is built from TRBV2 and TRBJ2-4, with 7 bases fitting TRBD1. Trimming removed 8 bases from V and 8 bases from J; junction bases left unmatched: 6. The CDR3 length is 12 residues. Germline V gives CDR1 SNHLY, CDR2 FYNNEI. The CDR3 DNA follows: TGTGCCAGCGTGGAGCAGGGGGACATTCAGTACTTC. Protein: CASVEQGDIQYF.

J is TRBJ2-1 and V is TRBV7-2; D perhaps matches TRBD2 (6 bases). Germline values: CDR1 SGHTA, CDR2 FQGNSA. The CDR3 covers 16 residues. Trimming pared 1 base from V and 0 bases from J, leaving 10 bases between. The CDR3 DNA sequence: TGTGCCAGCAGCTTAGGGGACTTGAGCTCCTACAATGAGCAGTTCTTC. Amino acid sequence: CASSLGDLSSYNEQFF.

The genes are TRBV27 and TRBJ2-7, with D maybe TRBD2 (8 bases). From germline, CDR1 is MNHEY and CDR2 SMNVEV (reference sequence). The ends were cut back, 3 bases at V and 6 bases at J, with 24 bases in the middle. The CDR3 loop spans 17 amino acids. DNA for the CDR3: TGTGCCAGCAGTTTTACTCCAACCGGGACTAGGGGGCCCGAGCAGTACTTC. Protein sequence: CASSFTPTGTRGPEQYF.

The chain carries TRBV19 and TRBJ1-5; 10 bases are shared with TRBD1. CDR1 LNHDA and CDR2 SQIVND come from the germline V gene (reference sequence). The CDR3 contains 16 residues. V lost 8 bases and J lost 6; bases outside the gene matches: 13. The CDR3 region is CASENRDRGLPQPQHF. The CDR3 DNA sequence: TGTGCCAGTGAAAATCGGGACAGGGGACTGCCTCAGCCCCAGCATTTT. Variable domain in full (rest from reference TRBV19 and TRBJ1-5): DGGITQSPKYLFRKEGQNVTLSCEQNLNHDAMYWYRQDPGQGLRLIYYSQIVNDFQKGDIAEGYSVSREKKESFPLTVTSAQKNPTAFYLCASENRDRGLPQPQHFGDGTRLSIL.

This clone has more than one count but fewer than ten. The chain combines TRBV5-1 with TRBJ1-2; no clear D. This CDR3 has 15 residues. V shed 0 bases and J shed 3 bases, with 12 bases lying between them. Looked up from germline, CDR1 is SGHRS and CDR2 is YFSETQ. The CDR3 coding sequence is TGCGCCAGCAGCTTGGGCGCGGGGTCCTACTATGGCTACACCTTC. Residues: CASSLGAGSYYGYTF.

The V gene is TRBV10-2, the J gene TRBJ2-7; tentatively, D is TRBD2 (5 bases). Looked up from germline, CDR1 is WSHSY and CDR2 is SAAADI. V lost 4 bases, J lost 2 bases, and 15 bases lay in between. The CDR3 spans 15 residues. CDR3 sequence: CASSAASPSPYEQYF. The DNA of the CDR3 is TGCGCCAGCAGTGCGGCTAGCCCTAGTCCCTACGAGCAGTACTTC.

The V and J genes are TRBV24-1 and TRBJ2-3, with a weak D call TRBD1 (5 bases). The CDR3 extends over 16 amino acids. V lost 7 bases and J lost 5, with 21 bases in between. Germline V gene data show CDR1 as KGHDR and CDR2 as SFDVKD. CDR3 residues: CATSKDNSWGGDTQYF. The CDR3 region has the DNA TGTGCCACCAGCAAGGACAACTCTTGGGGTGGAGATACGCAGTATTTT.

The chain joins TRBV4-1 to TRBJ2-7; 12 nucleotides match TRBD2. CDR1 is MGHRA, CDR2 YSYEKL, per germline. The CDR3 is 15 amino acids. J gave up 4 bases and V 4 bases, and 5 bases lay outside the gene matches. This CDR3 is CASSLLAGGSYEQYF. The CDR3 nucleotides are TGCGCCAGCAGCCTCCTAGCGGGAGGGTCTTACGAGCAGTACTTC.

The chain uses TRBV10-2 and TRBJ2-7; TRBD2 might be the D (6 bases). Per the germline V gene, CDR1 is WSHSY and CDR2 is SAAADI. V was pared by 4 bases and J by 7 bases, with 17 bases between. This CDR3 is 14 amino acids long. For the CDR3, the DNA is TGCGCCAGCAGTGGTTATAGGAGGGCCTGGGAGCAGTACTTC. Its translation: CASSGYRRAWEQYF.

This clone has a count of ten or more. The chain recombines TRBV7-9 with TRBJ1-2; TRBD1 is a possible D gene (5 bases). The V gene's germline CDR1 is SEHNR and CDR2 FQNEAQ (reference sequence). V was pared by 3 bases and J by 3 bases, with 14 bases between. The CDR3 has 15 residues. CDR3 in amino acids: CASSFGRVHDYGYTF. In DNA, the CDR3 is TGTGCCAGCAGCTTCGGCAGGGTTCATGACTATGGCTACACCTTC.